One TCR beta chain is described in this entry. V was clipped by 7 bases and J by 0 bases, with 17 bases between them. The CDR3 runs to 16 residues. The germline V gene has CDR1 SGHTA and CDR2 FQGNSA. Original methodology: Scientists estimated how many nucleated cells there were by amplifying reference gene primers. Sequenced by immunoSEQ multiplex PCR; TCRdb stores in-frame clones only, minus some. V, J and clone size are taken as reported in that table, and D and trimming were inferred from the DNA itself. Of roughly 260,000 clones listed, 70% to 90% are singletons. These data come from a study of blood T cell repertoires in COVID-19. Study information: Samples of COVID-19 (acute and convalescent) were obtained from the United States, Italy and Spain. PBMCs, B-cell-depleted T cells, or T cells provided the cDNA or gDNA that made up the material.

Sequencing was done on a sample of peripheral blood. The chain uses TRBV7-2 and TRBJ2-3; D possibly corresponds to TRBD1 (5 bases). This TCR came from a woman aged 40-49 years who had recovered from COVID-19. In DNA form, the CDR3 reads TGTGCCAGCACCCTCTTTTGGGGCAGCAGCACAGATACGCAGTATTTT. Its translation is CASTLFWGSSTDTQYF.